This T cell receptor beta chain was identified in a study of T cell responses to AZD1222 COVID-19 vaccine. Study-level results: Among vaccine-associated CD4 TCRs, coverage spanned spike, with dominance at 160-218 and 743-854. Epitopes outside B.1.351 and B.1.1.7 mutated regions reportedly drew nearly half of spike TCRs.

The length of the CDR3 is 12 residues. Trimming cost V 4 bases and J 8 bases; bases outside gene matches: 4. Germline values: CDR1 DFQATT, CDR2 SNEGSKA (reference sequence). Assay used: immunoSEQ multiplex PCR; TCRdb lists only in-frame clones, some missing. Among some 130,000 clones, about 87% were seen once, and the ten largest hold 1.9%. As to this clone: Its matching antigen is unknown.

The V call is TRBV20-1, the J call TRBJ2-1; TRBD1 agrees at 8 bases. The sample here was peripheral blood, taken on day 0 of AZD1222 vaccination. The source of this sequence is an adult in good health. The CDR3 DNA reads TGCAGTGCTACTGACAGGGGCGATGAGCAGTTCTTC. This translates into CSATDRGDEQFF.